The 29 T cell receptor beta chains reported below all come from one sample, sequenced in a study of T cell changes during pregnancy in multiple sclerosis. TCRdb's copy holds only in-frame clones and misses some; the assay was immunoSEQ multiplex PCR. Among tens of thousands of clones listed, roughly nine tenths were seen once. The source material was peripheral blood, sampled in the first trimester of pregnancy. Receptors were obtained from a female donor in good health, enrolled as a control in a pregnancy study.

The rearrangement joins TRBV13 to TRBJ1-5, with D perhaps TRBD1 (5 bases). This CDR3 contains 14 residues. Deletions cut 0 bases from V and 7 bases from J, with 10 bases between. Germline CDR1 PRHDT, CDR2 FYEKMQ (reference sequence). The CDR3 protein is CASSLGGAEQPQHF. DNA for the CDR3: TGTGCCAGCAGCTTAGGAGGGGCTGAGCAGCCCCAGCATTTT. Looking up the rest from reference TRBV13 and TRBJ1-5 gives the full variable domain: AAGVIQSPRHLIKEKRETATLKCYPIPRHDTVYWYQQGPGQDPQFLISFYEKMQSDKGSIPDRFSAQQFSDYHSELNMSSLELGDSALYFCASSLGGAEQPQHFGDGTRLSIL.

The chain combines TRBV6-5 with TRBJ2-5; 7 nucleotides match TRBD2. CDR3 size: 15 residues. Germline CDR1 is MNHEY and CDR2 is SVGAGI. Trimming cost V 7 bases and J 4 bases; bases outside gene matches: 12. The CDR3 is CASKRLAAWRETQYF. Here the CDR3 DNA reads TGTGCCAGCAAACGTCTAGCGGCGTGGCGAGAGACCCAGTACTTC.

The CDR3 DNA reads as TGTGCCAGCTCGCGAGCGGGGACTGTCAATGAGCAGTTCTTC. Protein: CASSRAGTVNEQFF. The J gene is TRBJ2-1, the V gene TRBV28, with 7 bases that match TRBD2. Germline V gives CDR1 MDHEN, CDR2 SYDVKM. With 8 bases clipped from V and 6 bases from J, the junction kept 10 bases outside the gene matches. CDR3 length: 14 amino acids.

By share of the sample, this clone is medium-sized. The rearrangement uses TRBV6-1 and TRBJ2-2; 7 nucleotides line up with TRBD2. The V and J ends lost 0 bases and 6 bases, in that order; junction bases with no gene match: 4. Looked up from germline, CDR1 is MNHNS and CDR2 is SASEGT. The CDR3 has 15 amino acids. CDR3 in amino acids: CASSEALASAGELFF. The CDR3, as DNA: TGTGCCAGCAGTGAAGCACTAGCGTCGGCCGGGGAGCTGTTTTTT.

The chain recombines TRBV5-7 with TRBJ1-2, with 7 bases aligning to TRBD1. TRBV5-7 is marked as an open reading frame, function uncertain. The CDR3 runs 12 residues. Germline trimming cut 2 bases from V and 8 bases from J; bases unmatched to any gene: 3. The CDR3 sequence is CASSLDREGYTF. CDR3 in DNA: TGTGCCAGCAGCTTAGACAGGGAGGGCTACACCTTC.

This chain links TRBV7-9 with TRBJ1-2; 10 bases agree with TRBD1. The trim removed 4 bases at V and 1 base at J, leaving 15 bases unmatched. CDR1 and CDR2 from the germline V gene are SEHNR and FQNEAQ (reference sequence). This CDR3 is built from 19 residues. CDR3 protein: CASSSLPSGTGELNYGYTF. The DNA for the CDR3 is TGTGCCAGCAGCTCATTACCTTCCGGGACAGGGGAACTTAACTATGGCTACACCTTC.

This clone was picked up one time. V is TRBV19 and J is TRBJ1-1; D unclear. The CDR3 is 13 residues long. Per germline, CDR1 LNHDA and CDR2 SQIVND (reference sequence). V was pared by 5 bases and J by 5 bases, with 12 bases between. The CDR3 is CASSLRERTEAFF. In DNA form, the CDR3 reads TGTGCCAGTAGTTTGCGAGAAAGAACTGAAGCTTTCTTT.

This clone was seen only a few times. As DNA, the CDR3 is TGTGCCATCAGTCCGGGACACAGGAATGAACAGCCCCAGCATTTT. The encoded protein is CAISPGHRNEQPQHF. This chain joins TRBV10-3 and TRBJ1-5; D is possibly TRBD1 (6 bases). The CDR3 spans 15 residues. V was shortened by 5 bases and J by 7 bases, with 18 bases between the two germline ends. Germline V CDR1 and CDR2: ENHRY, SYGVKD.

The rearrangement uses TRBV7-2 and TRBJ2-3, with no clear D. The CDR3 runs 15 residues. Germline loops: CDR1 SGHTA, CDR2 FQGNSA. V was trimmed by 1 base and J by 1 base, leaving 9 bases between them. This chain's CDR3 is CASSLDWRGTDTQYF. In nucleotides, the CDR3 is TGTGCCAGCAGCTTAGACTGGAGAGGCACAGATACGCAGTATTTT.

The CDR3 reads CASSYLRGEQYF. Here the CDR3 DNA reads TGTGCCAGCAGTTACTTACGGGGCGAGCAGTACTTC. This chain uses TRBV6-5 with TRBJ2-7, with D perhaps TRBD2 (5 bases). The CDR3 is made up of 12 amino acids. Deletions cut 1 base from V and 6 bases from J, with 7 bases between. Per the germline V gene, CDR1 is MNHEY and CDR2 is SVGAGI.

V and J are TRBV2 and TRBJ1-4, with a tentative D call TRBD1 (6 bases). This CDR3 region has 14 residues. V shed 2 bases and J shed 8 bases, with 12 bases lying between them. From germline, CDR1 is SNHLY and CDR2 FYNNEI. Here the CDR3 DNA reads TGTGCCAGCAGTGAACAGGGGAAAAGAGAAAAACTGTTTTTT. Amino acids: CASSEQGKREKLFF.

This clone came up once. V and J are TRBV27 and TRBJ2-7; 8 bases line up with TRBD1. After removal of 1 base from V and 0 bases from J, the junction contained 2 bases not matched to a gene. This CDR3 region has 15 residues. Germline V gene sequence: CDR1 MNHEY, CDR2 SMNVEV (reference sequence). The CDR3 loop reads CASSLYGQGSYEQYF. CDR3 in DNA: TGTGCCAGCAGTTTATACGGACAGGGCTCCTACGAGCAGTACTTC.

This clone was picked up a small number of times. The chain combines TRBV14 with TRBJ2-1; tentative D call: TRBD2 (7 bases). Germline CDR1 is SGHDN and CDR2 is FVKESK. V lost 7 bases and J 3 bases, leaving 16 bases between the germline ends. This CDR3 spans 15 amino acids. The CDR3 is CASNKQGGGYNEQFF. The CDR3, as DNA: TGTGCCAGCAATAAACAGGGCGGGGGCTACAATGAGCAGTTCTTC.

The rearrangement joins TRBV6-1 to TRBJ1-1; D may be TRBD1 (6 bases). The V end lost 4 bases, the J end lost 4 bases, and 22 bases lay between the germline ends. The germline gives CDR1 MNHNS, CDR2 SASEGT. The CDR3 totals 17 residues. The CDR3 loop reads CASSAYTGRGAGTEAFF. DNA of the CDR3: TGTGCCAGCAGTGCCTATACAGGGAGAGGCGCGGGCACTGAAGCTTTCTTT.

This sequence joins TRBV16 and TRBJ2-3; 7 bases map to TRBD2. J lost 4 bases, V lost 3 bases, and 7 bases had no gene match. There are 15 residues in the CDR3. Germline V gene lookup returns CDR1 KGHSY and CDR2 FQNENV. This CDR3 reads CASSQPAGTPDTQYF. DNA for the CDR3: TGTGCCAGCAGCCAGCCAGCGGGGACGCCAGATACGCAGTATTTT.

This rearrangement joins TRBV28 to TRBJ2-1; TRBD1 might be the D (6 bases). The CDR3 totals 15 residues. Germline CDR1 MDHEN, CDR2 SYDVKM. V lost 5 bases and J lost 8, with 19 bases in between. CDR3 protein: CASSITGIPRDEQFF. The CDR3 nucleotides are TGTGCCAGCAGTATCACAGGGATCCCGCGAGATGAGCAGTTCTTC.

The chain couples TRBV28 to TRBJ2-7, with 14 bases that match TRBD2. Germline CDR1 and CDR2: MDHEN and SYDVKM. The CDR3 is made up of 20 amino acids. J was trimmed by 2 bases and V by 4 bases; bases with no gene match: 16. The CDR3 DNA reads TGTGCCAGCAGTTCGTCGGTGGGACTAGCGGGAGTCAGGGCCCCCTACGAGCAGTACTTC. Protein product: CASSSSVGLAGVRAPYEQYF.

The chain combines TRBV5-4 with TRBJ1-2, with 7 bases identical to TRBD1. The CDR3 has 13 amino acids. The germline V gene encodes CDR1 SGHNT and CDR2 YYREEE (reference sequence). V gave up 5 bases and J gave up 5 bases; unmatched junction bases: 6. CDR3 sequence: CASRTGTDYGYTF. The CDR3 DNA is TGTGCCAGCAGGACCGGGACAGATTATGGCTACACCTTC.

The chain carries TRBV7-9 and TRBJ1-2; D possibly corresponds to TRBD1 (6 bases). Trimming stripped 4 bases from V and 8 bases from J, with 17 bases between. This CDR3 has 14 residues. In germline, CDR1 is SEHNR, CDR2 FQNEAQ (reference sequence). This CDR3 is CASSSEQGLHGYTF. The CDR3 DNA is TGTGCCAGCAGCTCTGAACAGGGATTGCACGGCTACACCTTC.

This clone occurred a few times. The chain links TRBV18 to TRBJ2-2; 9 bases line up with TRBD2. The CDR3 contains 16 residues. The V gene's germline CDR1 is KGHSH and CDR2 LQKENI. V shed 0 bases and J 5 bases; nucleotides not matched to a gene: 4. CDR3 DNA sequence: TGTGCCAGCTCACCACCGCTAGCGGGAAAAACCGGGGAGCTGTTTTTT. Its translation is CASSPPLAGKTGELFF.

The chain combines TRBV5-6 with TRBJ1-2; TRBD1 matches 8 bases. With 4 bases clipped from V and 2 bases from J, the junction kept 1 base outside the gene matches. This CDR3 has 13 residues. Per the germline V gene, CDR1 is SGHDT and CDR2 is YYEEEE. CDR3 residues: CASSRTGNYGYTF. The DNA of the CDR3 is TGTGCCAGCAGCCGGACAGGGAACTATGGCTACACCTTC. The full variable domain, its missing parts supplied by reference TRBV5-6 and TRBJ1-2, is DAGVTQSPTHLIKTRGQQVTLRCSPKSGHDTVSWYQQALGQGPQFIFQYYEEEERQRGNFPDRFSGHQFPNYSSELNVNALLLGDSALYLCASSRTGNYGYTFGSGTRLTVV.

The CDR3 loop reads CASSFDRVYTEAFF. Written as DNA, the CDR3 is TGTGCCAGCAGCTTCGACAGGGTATACACTGAAGCTTTCTTT. This chain uses TRBV7-2 with TRBJ1-1, with TRBD1 identical over 7 bases. Germline V gene data show CDR1 as SGHTA and CDR2 as FQGNSA. Trimming cost V 3 bases and J 3 bases; bases outside gene matches: 4. The CDR3 is made up of 14 amino acids. Full variable domain (remainder filled in from reference TRBV7-2 and TRBJ1-1): GAGVSQSPSNKVTEKGKDVELRCDPISGHTALYWYRQSLGQGLEFLIYFQGNSAPDKSGLPSDRFSAERTGGSVSTLTIQRTQQEDSAVYLCASSFDRVYTEAFFGQGTRLTVV.

This chain connects TRBV5-4 to TRBJ1-1; D unclear. The CDR3 spans 12 residues. From germline, CDR1 is SGHNT and CDR2 YYREEE (reference sequence). Trimming shortened V by 5 bases and J by 11 bases, and 16 bases separated the two germline ends. The CDR3 loop is CASRAEGLEAFF. Here the CDR3 DNA reads TGTGCCAGCAGAGCGGAGGGCCTTGAGGCTTTCTTT. Full variable domain (remainder filled in from reference TRBV5-4 and TRBJ1-1): ETGVTQSPTHLIKTRGQQVTLRCSSQSGHNTVSWYQQALGQGPQFIFQYYREEENGRGNFPPRFSGLQFPNYSSELNVNALELDDSALYLCASRAEGLEAFFGQGTRLTVV.

This clone was seen a single time. The rearrangement links TRBV5-4 to TRBJ2-1; 11 bases match TRBD2. The germline V gene has CDR1 SGHNT and CDR2 YYREEE (reference sequence). The CDR3 extends over 16 amino acids. Losses at the gene ends were 0 bases for V and 3 bases for J; bases not matched to a gene: 2. The CDR3 protein is CASSLAGTSGYNEQFF. Written as DNA, the CDR3 is TGTGCCAGCAGCTTGGCCGGGACTAGCGGCTACAATGAGCAGTTCTTC.

V and J are TRBV7-6 and TRBJ2-1; 9 bases align to TRBD2. There are 15 residues in the CDR3. Germline V gives CDR1 SGHVS, CDR2 FNYEAQ. Losses at the gene ends were 3 bases for V and 5 bases for J; bases not matched to a gene: 5. CDR3 coding DNA: TGTGCCAGCAGCTTGGATAGCGGGAGACACAATGAGCAGTTCTTC. It codes for CASSLDSGRHNEQFF.

The chain couples TRBV5-4 to TRBJ1-6; D is undetermined. Per the germline V gene, CDR1 is SGHNT and CDR2 is YYREEE (reference sequence). V lost 1 base and J 8 bases, leaving 7 bases between the germline ends. There are 13 residues in the CDR3. DNA of the CDR3: TGTGCCAGCAGCTTGACAGTCCATTCACCCCTCCACTTT. This translates into CASSLTVHSPLHF.

This sequence joins TRBV12-5 and TRBJ1-2; 10 bases match TRBD1. Germline V gene lookup returns CDR1 LGHNT and CDR2 FRNRAP. The V gene end was trimmed by 2 bases and the J gene end by 9 bases; junction bases not matched to a gene: 9. The CDR3 length is 15 residues. The CDR3 DNA reads as TGTGCTAGTGGTTTGCCCTTGGGACAGGGGAGAAGCTACACCTTC. It encodes CASGLPLGQGRSYTF.

The V call is TRBV10-2, the J call TRBJ2-7, with a weak D call TRBD1 (5 bases). Germline CDR1 is WSHSY and CDR2 is SAAADI. The CDR3 runs to 12 residues. Trimming shortened V by 11 bases and J by 0 bases, and 11 bases separated the two germline ends. The CDR3 DNA sequence: TGCGCCTCCGTAGGGGACTCCTACGAGCAGTACTTC. It is translated as CASVGDSYEQYF.

The chain uses TRBV7-3 and TRBJ1-1; possible D gene TRBD1, 6 bases. The V and J ends lost 4 bases and 8 bases respectively, with 20 bases between them. The CDR3 has 15 amino acids. Looked up from germline, CDR1 is SGHTA and CDR2 is FQGTGA. The CDR3 spells CASSSVAGDGYEAFF. CDR3 DNA sequence: TGTGCCAGCAGCTCCGTGGCAGGGGACGGGTACGAAGCTTTCTTT.